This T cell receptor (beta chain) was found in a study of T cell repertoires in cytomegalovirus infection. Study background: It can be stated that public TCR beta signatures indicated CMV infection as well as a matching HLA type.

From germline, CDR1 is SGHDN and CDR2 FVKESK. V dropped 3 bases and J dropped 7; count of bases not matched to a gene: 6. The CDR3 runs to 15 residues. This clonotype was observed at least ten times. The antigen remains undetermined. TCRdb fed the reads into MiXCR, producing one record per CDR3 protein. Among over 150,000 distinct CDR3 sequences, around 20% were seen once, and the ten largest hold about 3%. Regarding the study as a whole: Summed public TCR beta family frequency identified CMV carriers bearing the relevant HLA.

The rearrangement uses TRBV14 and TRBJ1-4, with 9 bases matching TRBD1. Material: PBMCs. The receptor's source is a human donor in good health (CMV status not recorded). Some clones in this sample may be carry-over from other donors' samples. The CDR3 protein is CASSQWTGVGEKLFF. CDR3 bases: TGTGCCAGCAGCCAGTGGACAGGGGTGGGTGAAAAACTGTTTTTT.